Below are 22 T cell receptor beta chains sequenced from a single sample in a study of molecular identifiers for immune sequencing clone quantification. TCRdb re-analysed the PCR reads in MiXCR, keeping a single row per CDR3 protein. The sample lists some 580,000 distinct CDR3 sequences; about 25% were seen once. Specimen: naive CD8+ T cells from blood, with Jurkat cell RNA spiked in. Subset indicated: FACS-sorted CD8+CD4-CCR7+CD45RA+ naive T cells. Source of these receptors: a human donor in good health. Some libraries in this study had Jurkat cell RNA spiked in.

V is TRBV20-1 and J is TRBJ1-2; D is possibly TRBD1 (6 bases). Germline values: CDR1 DFQATT, CDR2 SNEGSKA (reference sequence). The V end was cut by 4 bases, the J end by 3 bases, with 15 bases between. This CDR3 comprises 14 residues. The CDR3 sequence: CSANDRLEDYGYTF. CDR3 sequence (DNA): TGCAGTGCTAACGACAGGTTGGAAGACTATGGCTACACCTTC.

This clonotype has a handful of counts. This chain uses TRBV2 with TRBJ2-5, with 7 bases that match TRBD1. The germline V gene encodes CDR1 SNHLY and CDR2 FYNNEI. The CDR3 spans 15 residues. The junction had 9 bases not matched to a gene; V was cut back by 3 bases and J by 5 bases. CDR3 residues: CASSEDDRVGETQYF. The CDR3 coding sequence is TGTGCCAGCAGTGAGGACGACAGGGTGGGCGAGACCCAGTACTTC.

This clonotype has more than one count but fewer than ten. The CDR3 reads CASTGRGVLPPGVAEQYF. For the CDR3, the DNA is TGTGCCAGTACGGGTCGAGGGGTCCTCCCTCCCGGAGTGGCGGAGCAGTACTTC. The rearrangement joins TRBV19 to TRBJ2-7; D is tentatively TRBD1 or TRBD2 (5 bases each). V shed 7 bases and J shed 7 bases, with 32 bases lying between them. Looked up from germline, CDR1 is LNHDA and CDR2 is SQIVND (reference sequence). The CDR3 has 18 amino acids.

The chain uses TRBV25-1 and TRBJ2-1, with TRBD2 as a possible D gene (6 bases). V shed 4 bases and J shed 12 bases, with 13 bases lying between them. Per the germline V gene, CDR1 is MGHDK and CDR2 is SYGVNS. The CDR3 covers 12 residues. CDR3 protein: CASSGSGWAQFF. The CDR3 DNA reads as TGTGCCAGCAGTGGTAGCGGTTGGGCGCAGTTCTTC.

Points on this clonotype: Since a much larger clone is just one base distant, this may be a read error. This sequence joins TRBV14 and TRBJ2-2; 8 bases match TRBD1. The CDR3 runs 18 residues. Germline V gives CDR1 SGHDN, CDR2 FVKESK. With V trimmed by 4 bases and J by 4 bases, 14 bases remained unmatched. The CDR3 DNA reads as TGTGCCAGCAGCCGAGACAGGGGCCTCCGATCCTTCACCGGGGAGCTGTTTTTT. Residues: CASSRDRGLRSFTGELFF.

V and J are TRBV24-1 and TRBJ2-1; D is undetermined. Germline CDR1 is KGHDR and CDR2 is SFDVKD. Trimming stripped 1 base from V and 5 bases from J, with 11 bases between. This CDR3 region has 15 residues. Here the CDR3 reads CATSDFGVRNNEQFF. The CDR3 bases are TGTGCCACCAGTGATTTTGGGGTCAGAAACAATGAGCAGTTCTTC.

There are many counts of this clonotype. The rearrangement joins TRBV12-3 or TRBV12-4 to TRBJ2-3; D may be TRBD1 (6 bases). This CDR3 has 14 amino acids. V lost 7 bases and J lost 6, with 17 bases in between. CDR3 DNA: TGTGCCAGCACCTCCCAGGGGAAATTGGATACGCAGTATTTT. Its protein is CASTSQGKLDTQYF.

This clonotype was seen more than once but under ten times. The J gene is TRBJ2-7, the V gene TRBV4-3; 7 bases line up with TRBD2. CDR3 length: 16 amino acids. V shed 0 bases and J 3 bases; nucleotides not matched to a gene: 8. The germline gives CDR1 LGHNA, CDR2 YSLEER. The CDR3 nucleotides are TGCGCCAGCAGCCAAGATTGGGGGGGAGCTTACTACGAGCAGTACTTC. It codes for CASSQDWGGAYYEQYF.

This sequence joins TRBV9 and TRBJ1-5; D ambiguous. Deletions cut 0 bases from V and 0 bases from J, with 7 bases between. Germline values: CDR1 SGDLS, CDR2 YYNGEE. The CDR3 runs 15 residues. CDR3 sequence: CASSVAGHSNQPQHF. CDR3 coding DNA: TGTGCCAGCAGCGTAGCTGGGCATAGCAATCAGCCCCAGCATTTT. Drawing the rest from reference TRBV9 and TRBJ1-5, the complete variable domain is DSGVTQTPKHLITATGQRVTLRCSPRSGDLSVYWYQQSLDQGLQFLIQYYNGEERAKGNILERFSAQQFPDLHSELNLSSLELGDSALYFCASSVAGHSNQPQHFGDGTRLSIL.

The chain recombines TRBV9 with TRBJ1-1; perhaps TRBD1 as D (5 bases). Per germline, CDR1 SGDLS and CDR2 YYNGEE. The CDR3 is made up of 14 amino acids. The V end lost 0 bases, the J end lost 4 bases, and 10 bases lay between the germline ends. This CDR3 is CASSVEGAGTEAFF. For the CDR3, the DNA is TGTGCCAGCAGCGTAGAAGGGGCAGGCACTGAAGCTTTCTTT.

At least ten counts were recorded for this clonotype. This chain links TRBV4-3 with TRBJ1-1; 11 nucleotides line up with TRBD1. This CDR3 spans 17 amino acids. The germline gives CDR1 LGHNA, CDR2 YSLEER. Trimming took 0 bases from V and 2 from J; bases not matched to a gene: 5. The CDR3 sequence: CASSQDRTGGFNTEAFF. The CDR3 DNA is TGCGCCAGCAGCCAAGATAGGACAGGGGGCTTTAACACTGAAGCTTTCTTT.

As regards this clonotype: It may be a read error: a sequence one base away is much more abundant. The chain employs TRBV6-2 or TRBV6-3 and TRBJ2-1; D not resolved. Germline CDR1 is MNHEY and CDR2 is SVGEGT. The CDR3 spans 13 residues. The CDR3: CASSVGRYNEQSF. The CDR3 DNA follows: TGTGCCAGCAGTGTAGGGCGGTACAATGAGCAGTCCTTC.

Details on this clonotype: A single base separates this from a much larger clone, so it may be a read error. Since no conserved phenylalanine or tryptophan closes the CDR3, a read error is the likely cause. The chain is built from TRBV28 and TRBJ1-5; a possible D gene is TRBD1 (6 bases). Trimming cost V 2 bases and J 8 bases, with 16 bases left between them. This CDR3 has 15 amino acids. Per germline, CDR1 MDHEN and CDR2 SYDVKM. CDR3 DNA: TGTGCCAGCAGTTTAATCAGGGGCCCCCGGGAGCCCCAGCATCTT. This gives the protein CASSLIRGPREPQHL.

This chain links TRBV7-9 with TRBJ2-7, with 8 positions matching TRBD2. V lost 6 bases to trimming and J lost 4 bases; unmatched junction nucleotides: 14. This CDR3 has 16 residues. Per germline, CDR1 SEHNR and CDR2 FQNEAQ (reference sequence). CDR3 nucleotides: TGTGCCAGCAGTTCCACCTACGGGACTAGTCTGTACGAGCAGTACTTC. Translation: CASSSTYGTSLYEQYF. Full variable domain (remainder filled in from reference TRBV7-9 and TRBJ2-7): DTGVSQNPRHKITKRGQNVTFRCDPISEHNRLYWYRQTLGQGPEFLTYFQNEAQLEKSRLLSDRFSAERPKGSFSTLEIQRTEQGDSAMYLCASSSTYGTSLYEQYFGPGTRLTVT.

The rearrangement links TRBV9 to TRBJ2-5; 12 bases align to TRBD2. The germline V gene has CDR1 SGDLS and CDR2 YYNGEE. CDR3 length: 16 residues. Trimming took 7 bases from V and 2 from J; bases not matched to a gene: 9. CDR3 protein: CASGAGTSGSQETQYF. The CDR3 DNA reads TGTGCCAGCGGCGCCGGGACTAGCGGGTCTCAAGAGACCCAGTACTTC.

The sample holds many counts of this clonotype. The chain uses TRBV23-1 and TRBJ2-2; perhaps TRBD1 as D (6 bases). TRBV23-1 carries the ORF label, with uncertain function. This CDR3 is 17 amino acids long. Trimming removed 3 bases from V and 7 bases from J, with 21 bases in between. This CDR3 is CASSQGATGRSSGELFF. CDR3 DNA sequence: TGCGCCAGCAGTCAGGGGGCGACAGGCCGTTCGAGCGGGGAGCTGTTTTTT.

This clonotype was seen a single time. With a much larger clone just one base away, this may be a read error. DNA for the CDR3: TGCAGTGCTAGAGATATAACTAGCGGGAGTTGTATGGAAGAGACCCAGTACTTC. Translating it yields CSARDITSGSCMEETQYF. The gene calls are TRBV20-1 and TRBJ2-5, with 11 positions matching TRBD2. The CDR3 is made up of 18 amino acids. CDR1 is DFQATT and CDR2 is SNEGSKA in the germline V gene (reference sequence). The J segment lost 3 bases and the V segment lost 0 bases, leaving 12 bases of the junction unmatched.

Notes on this clonotype: Since no conserved phenylalanine or tryptophan closes the CDR3, a read error is the likely cause. The chain couples TRBV13 to TRBJ2-3; D is perhaps TRBD1 (5 bases). The CDR3 totals 12 residues. From germline, CDR1 is PRHDT and CDR2 FYEKMQ (reference sequence). V was clipped by 5 bases and J by 3 bases, with 6 bases between them. The DNA for the CDR3 is TGTGCCAGCAGCCCAGGGACAGATACGCAGTATTCT. Residues: CASSPGTDTQYS.

This clonotype has ten or more counts. This rearrangement joins TRBV20-1 to TRBJ1-5; D perhaps matches TRBD1 (5 bases). This CDR3 spans 15 amino acids. V lost 0 bases and J lost 1, with 10 bases in between. Germline-derived CDR1 and CDR2 are DFQATT and SNEGSKA (reference sequence). CDR3 region: CSARDGAASNQPQHF. CDR3 in DNA: TGCAGTGCTAGAGATGGGGCAGCAAGCAATCAGCCCCAGCATTTT.

This clonotype was counted ten times or more. The rearrangement joins TRBV24-1 to TRBJ2-3, with D unclear. The CDR3 spans 13 residues. Trimming removed 9 bases at V and 8 bases at J, with 17 bases between. In germline, CDR1 is KGHDR, CDR2 SFDVKD. The CDR3 DNA is TGTGCCACCCGCGCACAGTTATATGGTACGCAGTATTTT. This translates into CATRAQLYGTQYF.

This clonotype was seen a few times. This sequence joins TRBV5-5 and TRBJ2-3; D remains ambiguous. The CDR3 sequence is 16 residues long. V was trimmed by 4 bases and J by 2 bases, leaving 17 bases between them. The germline V gene has CDR1 SGHKS and CDR2 YYEKEE (reference sequence). This CDR3 reads CASSQHSRTATDTQYF. Written as DNA, the CDR3 is TGTGCCAGCAGCCAACATAGCCGCACGGCCACAGATACGCAGTATTTT.

At least ten counts were recorded for this clonotype. The V and J genes are TRBV7-9 and TRBJ1-5; a possible D gene is TRBD1 (5 bases). The V gene lost 7 bases and the J gene lost 3 bases, with 22 bases spanning the gap. The CDR3 covers 17 residues. Germline CDR1 reads SEHNR; CDR2 reads FQNEAQ (reference sequence). The CDR3 loop reads CASTASDSHTPNQPQHF. CDR3 nucleotides: TGTGCCAGCACCGCTTCAGACAGCCACACACCCAATCAGCCCCAGCATTTT.